The 9 T cell receptor beta chains in this list originate from one sample, sequenced in a study of blood T cell repertoires in COVID-19. Generated by immunoSEQ multiplex PCR, the TCRdb table keeps only in-frame clones and is missing some. The data show 150,000 to 200,000 clones, with around 80% seen just once and 17% held by the top ten. Sequencing used PBMCs or T cells enriched from blood (not recorded which). Receptors were obtained from a woman in her forties or fifties who had recovered from COVID-19.

This rearrangement joins TRBV5-1 to TRBJ1-1, with 7 bases that match TRBD1. Looked up from germline, CDR1 is SGHRS and CDR2 is YFSETQ. This CDR3 is 16 amino acids long. The V gene end was trimmed by 5 bases and the J gene end by 1 base; junction bases not matched to a gene: 11. CDR3 region: CASSHFPGQPNTEAFF. The CDR3 coding sequence is TGCGCCAGCAGTCACTTTCCGGGACAGCCGAACACTGAAGCTTTCTTT.

The CDR3 DNA reads TGTGCCAGCAGCTTACAGGCTAGCGGGAGTGATGAGCAGTTCTTC. It codes for CASSLQASGSDEQFF. This chain joins TRBV7-3 and TRBJ2-1; the match to TRBD2 covers 10 bases. J was trimmed by 8 bases and V by 2 bases; bases with no gene match: 6. CDR3 length equals 15 residues. Germline CDR1 SGHTA, CDR2 FQGTGA.

The chain combines TRBV28 with TRBJ2-7; D possibly corresponds to TRBD1 (5 bases). The germline gives CDR1 MDHEN, CDR2 SYDVKM. V lost 3 bases to trimming and J lost 0 bases, with 18 bases between them. CDR3 length: 17 residues. Written as DNA, the CDR3 is TGTGCCAGCAGTTTGTCTTACCCCGCAGGGTACTCCTACGAGCAGTACTTC. This encodes CASSLSYPAGYSYEQYF.

The gene calls are TRBV6-6 and TRBJ2-7; 14 bases align to TRBD2. Per germline, CDR1 MNHNY and CDR2 SVGAGI (reference sequence). After removal of 5 bases from V and 3 bases from J, the junction contained 6 bases not matched to a gene. The CDR3 spans 16 residues. DNA for the CDR3: TGTGCCAGCAGTATATCCGGGACTAGCGGGGGCTACGAGCAGTACTTC. Amino acid sequence: CASSISGTSGGYEQYF.

The J gene is TRBJ1-3, the V gene TRBV7-3, with D uncertain. V was cut by 6 bases and J by 8 bases, with 14 bases left in between. Germline lookup yields CDR1 SGHTA and CDR2 FQGTGA. This CDR3 contains 13 residues. The CDR3 coding sequence is TGTGCCAGCAGGCCGGCGGGTTCTGACACCATATATTTT. Its translation is CASRPAGSDTIYF.

The CDR3 DNA reads TGTGCCAGCTCTAGAGGGAGTAACAATCAGCCCCAGCATTTT. This gives the protein CASSRGSNNQPQHF. The V and J genes are TRBV18 and TRBJ1-5; D gene uncertain. Deletions cut 6 bases from V and 3 bases from J, with 12 bases between. CDR1 is KGHSH, CDR2 LQKENI, per germline. The length of the CDR3 is 14 residues.

The chain carries TRBV5-1 and TRBJ2-7, with a tentative D call TRBD2 (5 bases). This CDR3 spans 15 amino acids. Looked up from germline, CDR1 is SGHRS and CDR2 is YFSETQ. V lost 4 bases and J lost 3, with 17 bases in between. CDR3 sequence: CASSADSPMYYEQYF. The CDR3 nucleotides are TGCGCCAGCAGCGCGGACTCCCCAATGTACTACGAGCAGTACTTC.

The chain employs TRBV28 and TRBJ1-3; TRBD1 agrees at 9 bases. The CDR3 consists of 14 residues. Germline V gene sequence: CDR1 MDHEN, CDR2 SYDVKM. V shed 6 bases and J 2 bases; nucleotides not matched to a gene: 2. The CDR3 sequence is CASRGQGTGNTIYF. The CDR3 DNA sequence: TGTGCCAGCAGGGGACAGGGAACTGGAAACACCATATATTTT. Full variable domain (outside the CDR3, taken from reference TRBV28 and TRBJ1-3): DVKVTQSSRYLVKRTGEKVFLECVQDMDHENMFWYRQDPGLGLRLIYFSYDVKMKEKGDIPEGYSVSREKKERFSLILESASTNQTSMYLCASRGQGTGNTIYFGEGSWLTVV.

This clone occurred once. This chain joins TRBV7-9 and TRBJ2-2; TRBD2 agrees at 9 bases. The length of the CDR3 is 17 residues. The germline CDR1 and CDR2 sequences are SEHNR and FQNEAQ (reference sequence). The J segment lost 3 bases and the V segment lost 4 bases, leaving 9 bases of the junction unmatched. Written as DNA, the CDR3 is TGTGCCAGCAGCTCGGGGGATCTAGCGGGATACACCGGGGAGCTGTTTTTT. It yields the protein CASSSGDLAGYTGELFF.